The next 24 T cell receptor beta chains were all read from a single sample in a study of shared clonotypes between healthy human individuals. The repertoire was sequenced with immunoSEQ multiplex PCR; TCRdb's copy has only in-frame clones and lacks some. The sample contains 1.5 million to 2.5 million clones, roughly 94% of which appear only once. Terminally differentiated effector memory CD45RA+ cells were left out of the naive CD8 fraction, which was CD45RO-negative and positively selected for CCR7. Source material: naive CD8+ T cells sorted from blood. Receptors were obtained from a young man in good health.

The chain uses TRBV4-1 and TRBJ1-4; D uncertain. The V gene lost 10 bases and the J gene lost 5 bases, with 14 bases spanning the gap. The CDR3 is 13 residues long. CDR1 MGHRA and CDR2 YSYEKL come from the germline V gene. CDR3 nucleotides: TGCGCCACCCGGCGGGCATCCAATGAAAAACTGTTTTTT. It specifies CATRRASNEKLFF.

Comments on this clone: This specimen includes other DNA sequences encoding the same CDR3. This chain links TRBV7-9 with TRBJ2-1; no reliable D call. CDR1 is SEHNR, CDR2 FQNEAQ, per germline (reference sequence). V shed 6 bases and J shed 4 bases, with 10 bases lying between them. This CDR3 comprises 13 residues. The CDR3 here is CASSPDLYNEQFF. DNA for the CDR3: TGTGCCAGCAGTCCTGACTTGTACAATGAGCAGTTCTTC.

J is TRBJ2-1 and V is TRBV7-8, with 7 bases aligning to TRBD2. The CDR3 runs 17 residues. Germline V gene lookup returns CDR1 SGHVS and CDR2 FQNEAQ. Trimming removed 4 bases from V and 5 bases from J; junction bases left unmatched: 14. The CDR3 DNA is TGTGCCAGCAGCTCGACCTTAGCGGGTTTCATTGACAATGAGCAGTTCTTC. It is translated as CASSSTLAGFIDNEQFF.

The chain uses TRBV27 and TRBJ2-7; TRBD2 matches at 13 bases. The length of the CDR3 is 16 residues. J gave up 4 bases and V 10 bases, and 13 bases lay outside the gene matches. Germline values: CDR1 MNHEY, CDR2 SMNVEV (reference sequence). CDR3 nucleotide sequence: TGTGCCACCGCGACTAGCGGGGGGTCTGGAAGATACGAGCAGTACTTC. The encoded protein is CATATSGGSGRYEQYF.

With respect to this clone: Within the sample, other DNA sequences also encode this same CDR3. The chain combines TRBV9 with TRBJ2-2; D uncertain. V was clipped by 4 bases and J by 2 bases, with 6 bases between them. Germline V gene data show CDR1 as SGDLS and CDR2 as YYNGEE. CDR3 size: 13 residues. CDR3 bases: TGTGCCAGCAGCCCCGGTAACACCGGGGAGCTGTTTTTT. It encodes CASSPGNTGELFF.

The chain links TRBV7-9 to TRBJ1-4; a weak D match, TRBD1 (5 bases). Germline V lookup: CDR1 SEHNR, CDR2 FQNEAQ (reference sequence). The CDR3 is made up of 14 amino acids. V gave up 4 bases and J gave up 7 bases, with 13 bases separating them. DNA of the CDR3: TGTGCCAGCAGCTCGGGAGGGGCCGGTGAAAAACTGTTTTTT. Translating gives CASSSGGAGEKLFF.

V gene TRBV28 combines with J gene TRBJ2-7, with a possible D match to TRBD1 (5 bases). Germline CDR1 is MDHEN and CDR2 is SYDVKM. Trimming left V 6 bases short and J 2 bases short, with 11 bases between. The CDR3 loop spans 13 amino acids. CDR3 sequence reads: CASRSGIPYEQYF. CDR3 DNA: TGTGCCAGCAGGTCAGGGATCCCCTACGAGCAGTACTTC.

About this clone: At the DNA level, this CDR3 is encoded by other sequences in the same sample as well. The chain couples TRBV7-6 to TRBJ1-1; unclear D gene. CDR1 and CDR2 from the germline V gene are SGHVS and FNYEAQ. The length of the CDR3 is 13 residues. The V end lost 2 bases, the J end lost 0 bases, and 4 bases lay between the germline ends. Here the CDR3 reads CASSLTVNTEAFF. For the CDR3, the DNA is TGTGCCAGCAGCTTAACGGTGAACACTGAAGCTTTCTTT.

The J gene is TRBJ2-7, the V gene TRBV4-1; no reliable D call. Trimming shortened V by 3 bases and J by 5 bases, and 5 bases separated the two germline ends. This CDR3 contains 11 residues. Germline V gene data show CDR1 as MGHRA and CDR2 as YSYEKL. This CDR3 is CASSHAHEQYF. CDR3 nucleotides: TGCGCCAGCAGCCATGCCCACGAGCAGTACTTC.

The chain carries TRBV30 and TRBJ2-3, with 15 bases lining up with TRBD2. The CDR3 is made up of 17 amino acids. J lost 6 bases, V lost 2 bases, and 9 bases had no gene match. From germline, CDR1 is GTSNPN and CDR2 SVGIG (reference sequence). CDR3 region: CAWSSHRTSGGADTQYF. DNA of the CDR3: TGTGCCTGGAGTTCCCATAGGACTAGCGGGGGGGCCGATACGCAGTATTTT.

The V call is TRBV4-3, the J call TRBJ2-7; tentative D call: TRBD1 (6 bases). V was clipped by 1 base and J by 2 bases, with 9 bases between them. This CDR3 has 14 amino acids. Per germline, CDR1 LGHNA and CDR2 YSLEER. CDR3 loop: CASSQAGTPYEQYF. CDR3 sequence (DNA): TGCGCCAGCAGCCAAGCCGGGACACCCTACGAGCAGTACTTC.

The chain's CDR3 is CAWSVDPRYNQPQHF. DNA for the CDR3: TGTGCCTGGAGTGTAGACCCCAGATACAATCAGCCCCAGCATTTT. The genes are TRBV30 and TRBJ1-5, with D unclear. The V gene lost 0 bases and the J gene lost 3 bases, with 12 bases spanning the gap. This CDR3 contains 15 residues. CDR1 and CDR2 from the germline V gene are GTSNPN and SVGIG (reference sequence).

This sequence joins TRBV29-1 and TRBJ2-3; 7 nucleotides align to TRBD2. Germline lookup yields CDR1 SQVTM and CDR2 ANQGSEA. V lost 5 bases, J lost 5 bases, and 10 bases stayed unmatched. CDR3 length: 14 residues. In DNA, the CDR3 is TGCAGCGTTAATGGGCTCCGGGAGGAAGATACGCAGTATTTT. This codes for CSVNGLREEDTQYF.

The rearrangement uses TRBV2 and TRBJ2-7; 7 bases match TRBD1. The length of the CDR3 is 17 residues. J was trimmed by 7 bases and V by 3 bases; bases with no gene match: 18. CDR1 is SNHLY, CDR2 FYNNEI, per germline. The chain's CDR3 is CASSDPTWTGGPGEQYF. In DNA, the CDR3 is TGTGCCAGCAGTGATCCCACCTGGACAGGTGGACCGGGAGAGCAGTACTTC.

This clone was detected a few times. The chain is built from TRBV27 and TRBJ2-1; 15 nucleotides align to TRBD2. The CDR3 consists of 15 residues. Trimming cost V 7 bases and J 8 bases; bases outside gene matches: 6. CDR1 and CDR2 from the germline V gene are MNHEY and SMNVEV (reference sequence). In DNA form, the CDR3 reads TGTGCCAGCAACCCGGGACTAGCGGGAGGAGATGAGCAGTTCTTC. It codes for CASNPGLAGGDEQFF.

This chain links TRBV28 with TRBJ2-7, with D perhaps being TRBD1 or TRBD2 (6 bases each). The CDR3 runs to 14 residues. Germline assignment: CDR1 MDHEN and CDR2 SYDVKM. Trimming stripped 7 bases from V and 4 bases from J, with 17 bases between. DNA of the CDR3: TGTGCCAGCACCTACCGGGGGACACCTTACGAGCAGTACTTC. As protein: CASTYRGTPYEQYF. The full variable domain, in which reference TRBV28 and TRBJ2-7 provide the parts outside the CDR3, is DVKVTQSSRYLVKRTGEKVFLECVQDMDHENMFWYRQDPGLGLRLIYFSYDVKMKEKGDIPEGYSVSREKKERFSLILESASTNQTSMYLCASTYRGTPYEQYFGPGTRLTVT.

This chain joins TRBV6-5 and TRBJ2-1; a possible D gene is TRBD1 (6 bases). The CDR3 is 14 amino acids. CDR1 is MNHEY and CDR2 is SVGAGI in the germline V gene. The V end was cut by 5 bases, the J end by 8 bases, with 16 bases between. CDR3 residues: CASSDPLGADEQFF. CDR3 sequence (DNA): TGTGCCAGCAGTGACCCTCTGGGGGCCGATGAGCAGTTCTTC.

The V gene is TRBV10-1, the J gene TRBJ1-5, with 8 bases that match TRBD1. The trim removed 6 bases at V and 3 bases at J, leaving 4 bases unmatched. Germline CDR1 reads WNHNN; CDR2 reads SYGVQD (reference sequence). This CDR3 is built from 14 residues. The CDR3 sequence: CASRRQGINQPQHF. The CDR3 DNA reads as TGCGCCAGCAGAAGACAGGGGATCAATCAGCCCCAGCATTTT.

J is TRBJ2-1 and V is TRBV5-1; D uncertain. Trimming left V 4 bases short and J 8 bases short, with 10 bases between. The CDR3 runs to 12 residues. The germline CDR1 and CDR2 sequences are SGHRS and YFSETQ. The chain's CDR3 is CASSLDMYEQFF. DNA for the CDR3: TGCGCCAGCAGCCTCGACATGTATGAGCAGTTCTTC.

The chain employs TRBV4-2 and TRBJ1-4, with D possibly being TRBD1 (5 bases). CDR3 length equals 16 residues. V was pared by 4 bases and J by 2 bases, with 14 bases between. Per the germline V gene, CDR1 is LGHNA and CDR2 is YNFKEQ. CDR3 sequence: CASSPWDGGTNEKLFF. DNA of the CDR3: TGTGCCAGCAGCCCGTGGGACGGGGGGACTAATGAAAAACTGTTTTTT.

The CDR3 is CASSTQGTQYF. As DNA, the CDR3 is TGTGCCAGCAGCACACAGGGGACCCAGTACTTC. The chain uses TRBV5-6 and TRBJ2-5; D perhaps matches TRBD1 (6 bases). V was cut by 4 bases and J by 7 bases, with 8 bases left in between. The CDR3 spans 11 residues. Germline-derived CDR1 and CDR2 are SGHDT and YYEEEE.

V and J are TRBV15 and TRBJ1-5; TRBD1 might be the D (5 bases). CDR1 and CDR2 (germline): LNHNV, YYDKDF (reference sequence). Trimming took off 2 bases at V and 1 base at J, with 9 bases between the two ends. The CDR3 covers 15 residues. The CDR3 loop reads CATSRLSGSNQPQHF. DNA of the CDR3: TGTGCCACCAGCAGATTGTCAGGGAGCAATCAGCCCCAGCATTTT. The variable domain in full, completed from reference TRBV15 and TRBJ1-5, reads DAMVIQNPRYQVTQFGKPVTLSCSQTLNHNVMYWYQQKSSQAPKLLFHYYDKDFNNEADTPDNFQSRRPNTSFCFLDIRSPGLGDTAMYLCATSRLSGSNQPQHFGDGTRLSIL.

The chain employs TRBV9 and TRBJ2-7, with 8 bases aligning to TRBD1. The CDR3 has 15 amino acids. Germline CDR1 and CDR2: SGDLS and YYNGEE. V dropped 3 bases and J dropped 7; count of bases not matched to a gene: 12. The CDR3 spells CASSGQGQVWEEQYF. The CDR3 DNA follows: TGTGCCAGCAGCGGCCAGGGACAGGTTTGGGAAGAGCAGTACTTC.

V is TRBV27 and J is TRBJ1-6; 9 nucleotides agree with TRBD1. The J segment lost 15 bases and the V segment lost 4 bases, leaving 7 bases of the junction unmatched. The V gene's germline CDR1 is MNHEY and CDR2 SMNVEV (reference sequence). This CDR3 contains 13 residues. DNA of the CDR3: TGTGCCAGCAGTTCCCCGGACAGGGGTTACCTCCACTTT. Encoded protein: CASSSPDRGYLHF.